Each of the 15 T cell receptor beta chains below was sequenced from the same sample in a study of prognosis after radiotherapy for stage I lung cancer. Genomic DNA provided the template from which TCR beta CDR3 was amplified by two-round multiplex PCR. First-round PCR used primers specific to each TRBV and TRBJ gene. Via MiXCR, TCRdb re-called the multiplex PCR reads, giving one row per CDR3 protein. The repertoire holds 30,000 or so distinct CDR3 sequences, with around 30% as singletons. The starting material was PBMCs, obtained before or after stereotactic body radiation therapy (not recorded which). The receptors originated from a donor aged 50 or older with non-small cell lung cancer.

In its sample, this clonotype was seen many times. V gene TRBV5-1 combines with J gene TRBJ2-3; D gene unclear. This CDR3 is 14 amino acids long. The germline gives CDR1 SGHRS, CDR2 YFSETQ. Trimming stripped 1 base from V and 2 bases from J, with 8 bases between. CDR3 amino acids: CASSLLVNTDTQYF. The CDR3 nucleotides are TGCGCCAGCAGCTTGCTTGTCAACACAGATACGCAGTATTTT.

The table lists this clonotype with many counts. The chain is built from TRBV14 and TRBJ2-5, with TRBD2 identical over 12 bases. This CDR3 is 13 amino acids long. Per the germline V gene, CDR1 is SGHDN and CDR2 is FVKESK. V lost 7 bases and J lost 8; bases outside the gene matches: 5. The CDR3 bases are TGTGCCAGCAAACTAGCGGGGGGTCCCACCCAGTACTTC. Its translation is CASKLAGGPTQYF.

This clonotype has ten or more counts. This chain connects TRBV2 to TRBJ2-1, with D possibly being TRBD2 (6 bases). This CDR3 is built from 14 residues. The V and J ends lost 6 bases and 8 bases respectively, with 17 bases between them. Germline V gene sequence: CDR1 SNHLY, CDR2 FYNNEI. CDR3 loop: CASSEAGTWDEQFF. The CDR3 DNA is TGTGCCAGCAGCGAGGCGGGAACCTGGGATGAGCAGTTCTTC. Full variable domain (outside the CDR3, taken from reference TRBV2 and TRBJ2-1): EPEVTQTPSHQVTQMGQEVILRCVPISNHLYFYWYRQILGQKVEFLVSFYNNEISEKSEIFDDQFSVERPDGSNFTLKIRSTKLEDSAMYFCASSEAGTWDEQFFGPGTRLTVL.

This clonotype was seen more than once but under ten times. This clone may be a read error of a much larger clone one base away. J is TRBJ2-5 and V is TRBV20-1; 12 bases align to TRBD2. This CDR3 region has 16 residues. V lost 2 bases and J lost 5; bases outside the gene matches: 9. Germline V gene lookup returns CDR1 DFQATT and CDR2 SNEGSKA (reference sequence). For the CDR3, the DNA is TGCAGTGCTAGACTTCTAGCGGGGGGGCTGCGGGAGACCCAGTACTTC. Amino acid sequence: CSARLLAGGLRETQYF.

The chain uses TRBV12-3 or TRBV12-4 and TRBJ1-1, with D hard to call. CDR3 length: 10 amino acids. Trimming cost V 6 bases and J 10 bases, with 9 bases left between them. The CDR3 region is CASRSRGAFF. The CDR3 region has the DNA TGTGCCAGCAGGTCCCGGGGAGCTTTCTTT.

A remark on this clonotype: A much larger clone lies one base from this, so it may be a read error. This sequence joins TRBV14 and TRBJ2-5; the D gene is possibly TRBD1 (6 bases). Trimming stripped 6 bases from V and 2 bases from J, with 19 bases between. The CDR3 has 16 amino acids. Germline V CDR1 and CDR2: SGHDN, FVKESK. The CDR3 region has the DNA TGTGCCAGCAGACAATACGTCGGGACACAGCAAGAGACCCAGTACTTC. Translated, it gives CASRQYVGTQQETQYF. Variable domain in full (rest from reference TRBV14 and TRBJ2-5): EAGVTQFPSHSVIEKGQTVTLRCDPISGHDNLYWYRRVMGKEIKFLLHFVKESKQDESGMPNNRFLAERTGGTYSTLKVQPAELEDSGVYFCASRQYVGTQQETQYFGPGTRLLVL.

This clonotype was picked up a small number of times. The V call is TRBV9, the J call TRBJ2-2; 8 nucleotides align to TRBD2. After removal of 0 bases from V and 1 base from J, the junction contained 2 bases not matched to a gene. This CDR3 has 16 amino acids. Germline V gene data show CDR1 as SGDLS and CDR2 as YYNGEE. As DNA, the CDR3 is TGTGCCAGCAGCGTAGACGGGGGGGGGAACACCGGGGAGCTGTTTTTT. Translation: CASSVDGGGNTGELFF.

This clonotype occurred many times. The J gene is TRBJ2-3, the V gene TRBV3-1; D is unresolved. The CDR3 contains 12 residues. V was pared by 3 bases and J by 0 bases, with 1 base between. The germline CDR1 and CDR2 sequences are LGHDT and YNNKEL (reference sequence). The CDR3 sequence is CASSHSTDTQYF. In DNA, the CDR3 is TGTGCCAGCAGCCATAGCACAGATACGCAGTATTTT.

The chain combines TRBV27 with TRBJ2-2; 7 bases map to TRBD2. Germline V gene lookup returns CDR1 MNHEY and CDR2 SMNVEV (reference sequence). The CDR3 is made up of 15 amino acids. The junction had 9 bases not matched to a gene; V was cut back by 6 bases and J by 5 bases. The CDR3 spells CASRSGVVGTGELFF. The DNA for the CDR3 is TGTGCCAGCAGGAGCGGGGTGGTCGGGACCGGGGAGCTGTTTTTT.

The gene calls are TRBV5-1 and TRBJ2-1; 10 bases fit TRBD2. CDR3 size: 16 residues. Germline assignment: CDR1 SGHRS and CDR2 YFSETQ. Unmatched junction bases numbered 12, after V lost 5 bases and J lost 7 bases. The CDR3 loop reads CASSASGGFSLNEQFF. The CDR3, as DNA: TGCGCCAGCAGTGCTAGCGGGGGCTTCTCCCTAAATGAGCAGTTCTTC.

A word on this clonotype: A junction boundary mismatches the germline segment, possibly from a read error. The chain joins TRBV6-5 to TRBJ2-7; D perhaps matches TRBD2 (5 bases). CDR3 length: 15 residues. From germline, CDR1 is MNHEY and CDR2 SVGAGI. The CDR3 bases are TGTGTCAGCAGTTACTCGTTGGACTCTGCCCACGAGCAGTACTTC. It codes for CVSSYSLDSAHEQYF.

This clonotype rates as medium-sized. This chain connects TRBV6-1 to TRBJ1-3, with no clear D. The CDR3 is 13 amino acids. Germline V gives CDR1 MNHNS, CDR2 SASEGT. Trimming left V 8 bases short and J 0 bases short, with 8 bases between. Here the CDR3 reads CASGSGSGNTIYF. CDR3 sequence (DNA): TGTGCCAGCGGCTCGGGCTCTGGAAACACCATATATTTT.

This clonotype showed up many times. The V and J genes are TRBV30 and TRBJ1-1, with 9 bases identical to TRBD1. This CDR3 is built from 15 residues. Trimming cost V 2 bases and J 5 bases; bases outside gene matches: 9. CDR1 is GTSNPN and CDR2 is SVGIG in the germline V gene (reference sequence). As DNA, the CDR3 is TGTGCCTGGAGTAACGAGAGGACAGGGGATACTGAAGCTTTCTTT. Protein: CAWSNERTGDTEAFF. Combining the CDR3 with reference TRBV30 and TRBJ1-1 gives the whole variable domain SQTIHQWPATLVQPVGSPLSLECTVEGTSNPNLYWYRQAAGRGLQLLFYSVGIGQISSEVPQNLSASRPQDRQFILSSKKLLLSDSGFYLCAWSNERTGDTEAFFGQGTRLTVV.

This clonotype is termed medium-sized (0.01 to 0.1%). This chain connects TRBV12-3 or TRBV12-4 to TRBJ2-1, with D possibly being TRBD2 (6 bases). The CDR3 spans 15 residues. V was pared by 1 base and J by 4 bases, with 11 bases between. Here the CDR3 DNA reads TGTGCCAGCAGTTTAGAGAGCGGGCTATACAATGAGCAGTTCTTC. Its translation: CASSLESGLYNEQFF.

This clonotype was recorded many times. The J gene is TRBJ1-1, the V gene TRBV5-6; 7 bases fit TRBD1. V lost 4 bases, J lost 10 bases, and 10 bases stayed unmatched. This CDR3 is built from 13 residues. Germline CDR1 reads SGHDT; CDR2 reads YYEEEE. The CDR3 reads CASSINRGWGAFF. The DNA for the CDR3 is TGTGCCAGCAGCATTAACAGGGGCTGGGGAGCTTTCTTT.